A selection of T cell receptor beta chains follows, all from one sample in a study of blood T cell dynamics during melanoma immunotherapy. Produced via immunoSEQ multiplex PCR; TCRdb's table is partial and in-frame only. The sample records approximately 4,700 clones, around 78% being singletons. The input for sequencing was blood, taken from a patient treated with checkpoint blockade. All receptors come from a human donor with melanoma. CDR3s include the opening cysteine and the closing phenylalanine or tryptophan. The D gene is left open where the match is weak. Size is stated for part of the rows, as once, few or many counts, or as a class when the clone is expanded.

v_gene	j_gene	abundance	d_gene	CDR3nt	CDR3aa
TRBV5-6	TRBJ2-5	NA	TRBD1	TGTGCCAGCAGCTGGAAGACAGGGCAAGAGACCCAGTACTTC	CASSWKTGQETQYF
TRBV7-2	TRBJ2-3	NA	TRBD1	TGTGCCAGCAGCTCAGGGGGACAATCCACAGATACGCAGTATTTT	CASSSGGQSTDTQYF
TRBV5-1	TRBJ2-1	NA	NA	TGCGCCAGCAGCGTCCAGGGGCCCTACAATGAGCAGTTCTTC	CASSVQGPYNEQFF
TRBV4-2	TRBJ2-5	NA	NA	TGTGCCAGCAGCTACCGAGAGTCCGGGGGAGAAAGGACCCAGTACTTC	CASSYRESGGERTQYF
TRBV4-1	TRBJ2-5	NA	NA	TGCGCCAGCAGCCAAGAACTAGCACCGGGGGACCAGTACTTC	CASSQELAPGDQYF
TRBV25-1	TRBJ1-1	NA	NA	TGTGCCAGCAGTGCCGCAGGGGTCACTGAAGCTTTCTTT	CASSAAGVTEAFF
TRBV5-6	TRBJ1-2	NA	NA	TGTGCCAGCAGCTTGGCCGGGTATGGCTACACCTTC	CASSLAGYGYTF
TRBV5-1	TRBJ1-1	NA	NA	TGCGCCAGCAGCCTGGGGGAGGGGTTTGAAGCTTTCTTT	CASSLGEGFEAFF
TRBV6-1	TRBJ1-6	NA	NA	TGTGCCAGCAGTGAGCAGGTCCCCTTGTATAATTCACCCCTCCACTTT	CASSEQVPLYNSPLHF
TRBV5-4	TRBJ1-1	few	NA	TGTGCCAGCAGCGCAGACGAGAACACTGAAGCTTTCTTT	CASSADENTEAFF
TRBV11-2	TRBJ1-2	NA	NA	TGTGCCAGCAGCTTAGGGTTCGGGGGGCGCGACTATGGCTACACCTTC	CASSLGFGGRDYGYTF
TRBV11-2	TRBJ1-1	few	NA	TGTGCCAGCAGCTTAGATATAGTTGAAGCTTTCTTT	CASSLDIVEAFF
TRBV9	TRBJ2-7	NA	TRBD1	TGTGCCAGCAGCGTAAGGACAGGGGCCTACGAGCAGTACTTC	CASSVRTGAYEQYF
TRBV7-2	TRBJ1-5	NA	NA	TGTGCCAGCAGGCGGGGGCTTAATCAGCCCCAGCATTTT	CASRRGLNQPQHF
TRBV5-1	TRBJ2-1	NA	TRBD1	TGCGCCAGCAGCTTGGAGGGACAGGGGACCGCTAGGGAGCAGTTCTTC	CASSLEGQGTAREQFF
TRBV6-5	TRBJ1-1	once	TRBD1	TGTGCCAGCAGGCCGACAGGGGGCACTGAAGCTTTCTTT	CASRPTGGTEAFF
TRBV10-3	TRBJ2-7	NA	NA	TGTGCCATCAGTGAGGATAGCCGTCCCTACGAGCAGTACTTC	CAISEDSRPYEQYF
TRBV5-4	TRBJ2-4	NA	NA	TGTGCCAGCAGCCTTAGGTCGGGGGACATTCAGTACTTC	CASSLRSGDIQYF
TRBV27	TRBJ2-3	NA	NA	TGTGCCAGCAGTCTTAGTGGAGGAATGCGACCGGATACGCAGTATTTT	CASSLSGGMRPDTQYF
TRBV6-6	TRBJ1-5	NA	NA	TGTGCCAGCAGTACAGGGATTCGGAGCAATCAGCCCCAGCATTTT	CASSTGIRSNQPQHF
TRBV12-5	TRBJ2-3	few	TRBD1	TGTGCTAGCGGGTCGGGGACAGGGTTATCGACAAAGCAGTATTTT	CASGSGTGLSTKQYF
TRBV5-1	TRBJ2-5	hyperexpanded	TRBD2	TGCGCCAGCAGCAACGGCGGGGGTCTTGCGGAGACCCAGTACTTC	CASSNGGGLAETQYF
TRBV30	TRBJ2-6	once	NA	TGTGCCTGGAGGAGGGGGGAATTGACAGGGAGAAGCTCTGGGGCCAACGTCCTGACTTTC	CAWRRGELTGRSSGANVLTF
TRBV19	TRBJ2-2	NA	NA	TGTGCCAGTACCAGCACGGGGGCAAACACCGGGGAGCTGTTTTTT	CASTSTGANTGELFF
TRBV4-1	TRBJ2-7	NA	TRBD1	TGCGCCAGCAGCCAAGCTGGGACAACTTCGGACAGGGGGGACGAGCAGTACTTC	CASSQAGTTSDRGDEQYF
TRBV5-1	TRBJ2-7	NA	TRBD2	TGCGCCAGCAGCTTCGGACCCCCGGGGGGCGAGCAGTACTTC	CASSFGPPGGEQYF
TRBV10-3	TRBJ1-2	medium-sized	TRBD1	TGTGCCATCAGTGAGGCGGACAGGGCCTATGGCTACACCTTC	CAISEADRAYGYTF
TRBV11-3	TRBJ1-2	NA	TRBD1	TGTGCCAGCAGCCCGGGACAGGGGAGCTATGGCTACACCTTC	CASSPGQGSYGYTF
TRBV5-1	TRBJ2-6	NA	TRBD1	TGCGCCAGCAGCTCCGGACAGGGACGCTCTGGGGCCAACGTCCTGACTTTC	CASSSGQGRSGANVLTF
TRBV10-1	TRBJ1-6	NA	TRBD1	TGCGCCAGCACCCTCACAGGGGTGCAAAATTCACCCCTCCACTTT	CASTLTGVQNSPLHF
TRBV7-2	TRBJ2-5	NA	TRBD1	TGTGCCAGCAGCTCCCAGGACAGGGAGACCCAGTACTTC	CASSSQDRETQYF
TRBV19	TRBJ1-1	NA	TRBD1	TGTGCCAGTAGTAAGGGCGCGACAGGGGGATTGAAAGTGGGAGCTTTCTTT	CASSKGATGGLKVGAFF